A selection of T cell receptor beta chains follows, all from one sample in a study of OX40 agonist ivuxolimab in advanced cancers. Using immunoSEQ multiplex PCR, the repertoire was profiled, and TCRdb retains in-frame clones only, with some absent. The table shows about 78,000 clones, with about 80% occurring only once. This specimen consisted of CD4+ or CD8+ T cells sorted from blood, obtained in a trial of the OX40 agonist ivuxolimab. The receptors originated from an adult with an advanced solid tumor such as melanoma, head and neck, liver or kidney cancer. The CDR3 runs from the conserved cysteine through the conserved F or W. D genes are given only for firm matches. Clone size is not always given. Where it is, it says once, few, many or a class for expanded clones.

j_gene | abundance | v_gene | d_gene | CDR3nt | CDR3aa
TRBJ1-6 | NA | TRBV6-5 | TRBD1 | TGTGCCAGCAGGACAGGGGCCCTGGTCGATTCACCCCTCCACTTT | CASRTGALVDSPLHF
TRBJ2-2 | NA | TRBV15 | NA | TGTGCCACCAGCAGATACCCCGGGGAGCTGTTTTTT | CATSRYPGELFF
TRBJ1-5 | NA | TRBV5-1 | NA | TGCGCCAGCAGCTTGAGTGGGGTCCCGAATCAGCCCCAGCATTTT | CASSLSGVPNQPQHF
TRBJ2-1 | once | TRBV6-4 | NA | TGTGCCAGCAGTGACGACAGAGACTACAATGAGCAGTTCTTC | CASSDDRDYNEQFF
TRBJ1-1 | NA | TRBV28 | NA | TGTGCCAGCAGTTTGACACGCGAAGCTTTCTTT | CASSLTREAFF
TRBJ2-5 | NA | TRBV4-1 | NA | TGCGCCAGCAGCCAAGGGGTCCAGGGCAGGGAGACCCAGTACTTC | CASSQGVQGRETQYF
TRBJ2-1 | NA | TRBV2 | TRBD2 | TGTGCCAGCAGTATAGGGACTAGCGGTCCCAATGAGCAGTTCTTC | CASSIGTSGPNEQFF
TRBJ2-2 | NA | TRBV5-1 | TRBD2 | TGCGCCAGCAGCTTGACTAGCGGGAGTTTTGGCACCGGGGAGCTGTTTTTT | CASSLTSGSFGTGELFF
TRBJ2-7 | NA | TRBV7-2 | NA | TGTGCCAGCAGCCCTGGGTTCTCCTACGAGCAGTACTTC | CASSPGFSYEQYF
TRBJ2-1 | NA | TRBV19 | TRBD2 | TGTGCCAGTAGAAAAGGACTAGCGGGGCCCTACAATGAGCAGTTCTTC | CASRKGLAGPYNEQFF
TRBJ1-4 | NA | TRBV19 | NA | TGTGCCAGTAGCCCAATTATGATGCGGGCTAATGAAAAACTGTTTTTT | CASSPIMMRANEKLFF
TRBJ1-4 | once | TRBV5-1 | NA | TGCGCCAGACGAGGAGAGGAAAAACTGTTTTTT | CARRGEEKLFF
TRBJ2-3 | once | TRBV15 | NA | TGTGCCACCAGCAGAAGGGGGTCCCACACAATTGATACGCAGTATTTT | CATSRRGSHTIDTQYF
TRBJ2-3 | once | TRBV28 | TRBD1 | TGTGCCAGCAGCTTGGGGACAGGGTACACAGATACGCAGTATTTT | CASSLGTGYTDTQYF
TRBJ1-4 | NA | TRBV5-1 | NA | TGCGCCAGCAGCTTGGCAGGGTGGTTTTCGACTAATGAAAAACTGTTTTTT | CASSLAGWFSTNEKLFF
TRBJ1-4 | NA | TRBV19 | TRBD1 | TGTGCCAGTAGTATAGGAACAGGGGACCCGACTAATGAAAAACTGTTTTTT | CASSIGTGDPTNEKLFF